This TCR beta chain originates from a study of T cell responses to AZD1222 COVID-19 vaccine. The method was immunoSEQ multiplex PCR; TCRdb's version includes in-frame clones alone and lacks a portion of them. Of 95,000 to 100,000 clones in the sample, 88% are singletons; the top ten hold around a sixth. Second-dose recipients at about 4 or about 12 weeks were treated as one pooled group. Trimming shortened V by 5 bases and J by 1 base, and 9 bases separated the two germline ends. CDR1 is LNHNV, CDR2 YYDKDF, per germline (reference sequence). There are 15 residues in the CDR3. Whole-study findings and limits: Of spike-specific TCRs, nearly half reportedly target regions left unmutated in variants. When two AZD1222 doses had been given, Spike-specific TCR breadth and depth rose. Just six or seven AZD1222 recipients tested seropositive at baseline.

This clone was observed once. Its antigen remains unknown. The clonotype was recovered from an adult who received the AZD1222 COVID-19 vaccine. The chain uses TRBV15 and TRBJ2-6; maybe TRBD1 (6 bases). The specimen comprised peripheral blood, sampled 28 days after the second AZD1222 dose. Here the CDR3 reads CATSQDSSGANVLTF. DNA of the CDR3: TGTGCCACCAGCCAGGACAGTTCTGGGGCCAACGTCCTGACTTTC.